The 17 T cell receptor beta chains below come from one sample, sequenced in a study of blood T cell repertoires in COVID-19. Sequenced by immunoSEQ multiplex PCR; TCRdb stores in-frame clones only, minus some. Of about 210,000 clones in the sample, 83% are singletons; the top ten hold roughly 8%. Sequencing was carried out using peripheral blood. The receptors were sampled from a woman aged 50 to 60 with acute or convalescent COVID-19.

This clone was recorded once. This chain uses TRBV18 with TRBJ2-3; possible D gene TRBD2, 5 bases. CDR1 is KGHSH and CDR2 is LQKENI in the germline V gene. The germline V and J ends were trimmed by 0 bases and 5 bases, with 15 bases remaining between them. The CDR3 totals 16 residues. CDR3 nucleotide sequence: TGTGCCAGCTCACCACCTGGAGGCCCTGTCGTAGATACGCAGTATTTT. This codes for CASSPPGGPVVDTQYF.

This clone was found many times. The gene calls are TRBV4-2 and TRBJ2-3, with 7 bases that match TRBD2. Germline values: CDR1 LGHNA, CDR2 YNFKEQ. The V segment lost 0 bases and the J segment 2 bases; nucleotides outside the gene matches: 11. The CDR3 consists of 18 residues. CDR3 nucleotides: TGTGCCAGCAGCCAAGAGGGGGGGTCTTACTACAACACAGATACGCAGTATTTT. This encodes CASSQEGGSYYNTDTQYF.

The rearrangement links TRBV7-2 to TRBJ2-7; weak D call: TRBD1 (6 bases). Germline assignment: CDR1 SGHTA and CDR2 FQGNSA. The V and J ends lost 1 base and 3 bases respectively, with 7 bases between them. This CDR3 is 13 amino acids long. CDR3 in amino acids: CASSLVGGYEQYF. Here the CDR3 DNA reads TGTGCCAGCAGCTTAGTAGGGGGCTACGAGCAGTACTTC.

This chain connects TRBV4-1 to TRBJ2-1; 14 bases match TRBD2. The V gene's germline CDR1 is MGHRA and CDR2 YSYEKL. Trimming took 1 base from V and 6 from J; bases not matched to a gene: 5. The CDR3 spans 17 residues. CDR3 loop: CASSQALGTSGSNEQFF. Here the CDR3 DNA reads TGCGCCAGCAGCCAAGCCCTTGGGACTAGCGGGAGCAATGAGCAGTTCTTC.

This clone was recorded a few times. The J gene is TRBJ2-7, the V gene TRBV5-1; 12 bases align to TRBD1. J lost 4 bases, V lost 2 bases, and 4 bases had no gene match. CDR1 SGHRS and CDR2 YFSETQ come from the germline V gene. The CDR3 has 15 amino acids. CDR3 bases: TGCGCCAGCAGCTTAATGGGACAGGGGGCTTACGAGCAGTACTTC. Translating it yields CASSLMGQGAYEQYF.

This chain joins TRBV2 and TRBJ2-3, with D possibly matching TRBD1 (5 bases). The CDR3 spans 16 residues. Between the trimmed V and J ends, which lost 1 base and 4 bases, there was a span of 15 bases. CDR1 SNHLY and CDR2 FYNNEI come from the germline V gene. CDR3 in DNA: TGTGCCAGCAGTGAAGTGGGCAGGACCAGGGCAGATACGCAGTATTTT. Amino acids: CASSEVGRTRADTQYF.

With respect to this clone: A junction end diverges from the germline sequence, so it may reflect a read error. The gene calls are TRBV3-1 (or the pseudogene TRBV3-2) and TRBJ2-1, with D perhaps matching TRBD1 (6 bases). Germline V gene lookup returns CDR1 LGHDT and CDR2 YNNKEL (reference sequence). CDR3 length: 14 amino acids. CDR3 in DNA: TGTGCCAGCAGTCAAGGGACGACAGGACGAGAGCAGTTCTTC. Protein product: CASSQGTTGREQFF.

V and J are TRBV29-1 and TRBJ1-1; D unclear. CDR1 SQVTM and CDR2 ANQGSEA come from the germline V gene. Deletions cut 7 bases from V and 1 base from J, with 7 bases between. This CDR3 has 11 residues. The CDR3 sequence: CSGGGNTEAFF. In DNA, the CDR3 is TGCAGCGGTGGCGGGAACACTGAAGCTTTCTTT.

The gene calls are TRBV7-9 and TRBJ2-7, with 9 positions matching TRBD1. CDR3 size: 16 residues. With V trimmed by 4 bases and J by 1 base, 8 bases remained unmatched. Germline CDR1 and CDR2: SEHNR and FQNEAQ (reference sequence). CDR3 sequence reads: CASSSGQGPFSYEQYF. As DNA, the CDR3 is TGTGCCAGCAGCTCGGGACAGGGTCCTTTTTCCTACGAGCAGTACTTC.

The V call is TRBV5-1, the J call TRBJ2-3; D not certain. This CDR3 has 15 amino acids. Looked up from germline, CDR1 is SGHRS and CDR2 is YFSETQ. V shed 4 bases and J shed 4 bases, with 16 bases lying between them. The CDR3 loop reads CASSPMVALADTQYF. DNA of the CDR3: TGCGCCAGCAGCCCCATGGTAGCTTTGGCAGATACGCAGTATTTT.

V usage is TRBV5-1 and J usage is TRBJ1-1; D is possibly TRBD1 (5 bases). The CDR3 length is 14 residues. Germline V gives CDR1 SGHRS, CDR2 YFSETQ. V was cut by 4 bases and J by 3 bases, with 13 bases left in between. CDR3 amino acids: CASSPVGQDTEAFF. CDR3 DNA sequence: TGCGCCAGCAGCCCTGTGGGGCAGGACACTGAAGCTTTCTTT.

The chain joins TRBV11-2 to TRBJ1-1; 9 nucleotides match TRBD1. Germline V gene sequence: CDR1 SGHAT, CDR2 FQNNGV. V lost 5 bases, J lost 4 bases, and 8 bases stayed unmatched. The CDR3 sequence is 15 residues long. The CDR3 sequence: CASSPRGQGPTEAFF. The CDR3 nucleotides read TGTGCCAGCAGCCCACGGGGACAGGGTCCCACTGAAGCTTTCTTT.

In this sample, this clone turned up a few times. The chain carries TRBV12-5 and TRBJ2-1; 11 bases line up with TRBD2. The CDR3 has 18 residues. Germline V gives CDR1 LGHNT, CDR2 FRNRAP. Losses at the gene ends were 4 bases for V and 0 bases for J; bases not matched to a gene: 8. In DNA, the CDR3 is TGTGCTAGTGGTTCCCCATCTAGCGGGGGGAGCTCCTACAATGAGCAGTTCTTC. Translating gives CASGSPSSGGSSYNEQFF.

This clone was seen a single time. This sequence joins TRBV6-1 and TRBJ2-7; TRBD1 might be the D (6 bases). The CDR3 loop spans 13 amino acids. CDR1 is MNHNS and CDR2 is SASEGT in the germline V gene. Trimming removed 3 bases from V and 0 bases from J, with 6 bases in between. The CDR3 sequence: CASSEDSSYEQYF. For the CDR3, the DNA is TGTGCCAGCAGTGAGGACAGCTCCTACGAGCAGTACTTC.

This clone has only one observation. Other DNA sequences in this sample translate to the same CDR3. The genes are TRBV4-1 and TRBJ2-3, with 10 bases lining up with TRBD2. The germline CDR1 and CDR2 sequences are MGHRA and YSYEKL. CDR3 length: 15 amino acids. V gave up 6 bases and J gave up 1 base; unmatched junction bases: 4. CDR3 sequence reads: CASSPSGRGTDTQYF. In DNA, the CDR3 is TGCGCCAGCAGTCCAAGCGGGAGGGGCACAGATACGCAGTATTTT.

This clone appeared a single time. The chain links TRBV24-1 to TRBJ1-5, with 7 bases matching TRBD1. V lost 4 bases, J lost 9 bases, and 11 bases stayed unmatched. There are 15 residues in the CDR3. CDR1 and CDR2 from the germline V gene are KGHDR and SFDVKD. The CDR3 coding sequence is TGTGCCACCAGTGACCGTGACAGGGATCAAGGGCCCCAGCATTTT. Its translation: CATSDRDRDQGPQHF.

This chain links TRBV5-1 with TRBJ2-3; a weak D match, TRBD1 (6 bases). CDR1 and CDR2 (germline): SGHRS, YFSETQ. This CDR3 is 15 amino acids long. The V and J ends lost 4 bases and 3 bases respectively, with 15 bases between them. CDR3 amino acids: CASSLGQMGTDTQYF. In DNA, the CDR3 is TGCGCCAGCAGCCTAGGACAGATGGGAACAGATACGCAGTATTTT.